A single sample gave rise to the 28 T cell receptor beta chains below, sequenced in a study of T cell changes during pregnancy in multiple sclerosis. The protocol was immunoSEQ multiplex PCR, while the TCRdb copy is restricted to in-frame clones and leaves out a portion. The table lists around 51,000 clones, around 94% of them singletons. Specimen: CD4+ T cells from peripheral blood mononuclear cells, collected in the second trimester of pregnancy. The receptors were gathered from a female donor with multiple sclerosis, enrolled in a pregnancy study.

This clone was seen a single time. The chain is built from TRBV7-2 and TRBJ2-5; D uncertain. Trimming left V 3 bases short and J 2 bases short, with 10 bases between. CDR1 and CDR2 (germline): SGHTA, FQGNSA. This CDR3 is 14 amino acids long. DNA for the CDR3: TGTGCCAGCAGCTTGGCAACAGATCAAGAGACCCAGTACTTC. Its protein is CASSLATDQETQYF.

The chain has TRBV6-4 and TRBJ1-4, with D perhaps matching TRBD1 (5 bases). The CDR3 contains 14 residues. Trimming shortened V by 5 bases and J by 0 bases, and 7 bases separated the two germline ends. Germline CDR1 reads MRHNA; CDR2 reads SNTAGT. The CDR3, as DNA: TGTGCCAGCAGTTTGACAGCAACTAATGAAAAACTGTTTTTT. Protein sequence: CASSLTATNEKLFF.

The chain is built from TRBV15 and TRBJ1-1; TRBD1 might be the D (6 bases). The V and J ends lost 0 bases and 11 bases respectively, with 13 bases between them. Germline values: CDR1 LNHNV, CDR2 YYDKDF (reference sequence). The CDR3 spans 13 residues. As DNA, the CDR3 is TGTGCCACCAGCAGAGATAGGTCAGGGGCCGCTTTCTTT. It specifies CATSRDRSGAAFF.

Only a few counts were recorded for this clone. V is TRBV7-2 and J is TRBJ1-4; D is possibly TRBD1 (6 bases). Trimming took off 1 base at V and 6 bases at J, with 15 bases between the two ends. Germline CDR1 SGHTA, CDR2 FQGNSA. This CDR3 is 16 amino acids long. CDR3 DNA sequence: TGTGCCAGCAGCTTAGTAGCCCCCAGGGGTGATGAAAAACTGTTTTTT. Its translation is CASSLVAPRGDEKLFF. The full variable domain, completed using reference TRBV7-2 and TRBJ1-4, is GAGVSQSPSNKVTEKGKDVELRCDPISGHTALYWYRQSLGQGLEFLIYFQGNSAPDKSGLPSDRFSAERTGGSVSTLTIQRTQQEDSAVYLCASSLVAPRGDEKLFFGSGTQLSVL.

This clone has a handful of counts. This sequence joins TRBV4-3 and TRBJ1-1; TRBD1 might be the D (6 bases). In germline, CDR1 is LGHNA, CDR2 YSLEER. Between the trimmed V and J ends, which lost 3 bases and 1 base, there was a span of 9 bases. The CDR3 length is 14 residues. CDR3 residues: CASSHGRGNTEAFF. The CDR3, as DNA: TGCGCCAGCAGCCACGGCAGGGGGAACACTGAAGCTTTCTTT.

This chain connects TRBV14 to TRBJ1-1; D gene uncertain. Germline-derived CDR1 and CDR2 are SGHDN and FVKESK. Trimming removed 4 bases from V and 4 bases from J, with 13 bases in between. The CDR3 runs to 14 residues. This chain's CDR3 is CASSPRESGTEAFF. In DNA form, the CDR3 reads TGTGCCAGCAGCCCACGCGAGTCGGGCACTGAAGCTTTCTTT. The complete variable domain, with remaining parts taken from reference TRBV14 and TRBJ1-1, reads EAGVTQFPSHSVIEKGQTVTLRCDPISGHDNLYWYRRVMGKEIKFLLHFVKESKQDESGMPNNRFLAERTGGTYSTLKVQPAELEDSGVYFCASSPRESGTEAFFGQGTRLTVV.

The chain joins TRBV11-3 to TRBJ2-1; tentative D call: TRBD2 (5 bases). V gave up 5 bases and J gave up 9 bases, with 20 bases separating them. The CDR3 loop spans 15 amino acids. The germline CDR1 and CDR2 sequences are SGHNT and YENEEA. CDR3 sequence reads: CASSTGRSLGGEQFF. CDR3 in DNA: TGTGCCAGCAGCACCGGAAGGAGCCTTGGAGGTGAGCAGTTCTTC.

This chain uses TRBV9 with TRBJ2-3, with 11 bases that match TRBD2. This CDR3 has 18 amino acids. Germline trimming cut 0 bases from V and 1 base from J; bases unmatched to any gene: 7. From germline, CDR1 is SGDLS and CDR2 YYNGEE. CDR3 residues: CASSVETGLADGTDTQYF. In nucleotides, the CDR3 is TGTGCCAGCAGCGTAGAGACGGGACTAGCGGACGGCACAGATACGCAGTATTTT.

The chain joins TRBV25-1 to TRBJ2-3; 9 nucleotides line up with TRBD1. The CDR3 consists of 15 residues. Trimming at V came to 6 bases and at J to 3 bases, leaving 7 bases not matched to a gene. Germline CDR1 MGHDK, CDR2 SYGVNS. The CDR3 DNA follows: TGTGCCAGCAGCCCTGGGACAGGGCGGACAGATACGCAGTATTTT. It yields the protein CASSPGTGRTDTQYF. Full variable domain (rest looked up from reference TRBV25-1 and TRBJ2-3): EADIYQTPRYLVIGTGKKITLECSQTMGHDKMYWYQQDPGMELHLIHYSYGVNSTEKGDLSSESTVSRIRTEHFPLTLESARPSHTSQYLCASSPGTGRTDTQYFGPGTRLTVL.

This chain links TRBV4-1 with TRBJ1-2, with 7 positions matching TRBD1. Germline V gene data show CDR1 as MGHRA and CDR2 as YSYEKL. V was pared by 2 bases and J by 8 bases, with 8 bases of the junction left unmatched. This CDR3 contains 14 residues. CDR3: CASSQRDRDWGYTF. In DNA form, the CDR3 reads TGCGCCAGCAGCCAAAGAGACAGGGACTGGGGCTACACCTTC.

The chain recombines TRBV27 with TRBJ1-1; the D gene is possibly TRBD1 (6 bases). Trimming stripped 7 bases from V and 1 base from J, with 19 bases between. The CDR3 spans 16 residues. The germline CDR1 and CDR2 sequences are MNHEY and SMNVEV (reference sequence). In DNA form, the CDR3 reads TGTGCCAGCACCCCAAGGGGGGGAGGTGCGAACACTGAAGCTTTCTTT. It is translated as CASTPRGGGANTEAFF.

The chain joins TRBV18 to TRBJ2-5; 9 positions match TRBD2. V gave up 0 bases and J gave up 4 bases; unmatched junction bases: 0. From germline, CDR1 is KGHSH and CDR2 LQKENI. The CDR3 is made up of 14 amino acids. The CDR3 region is CASSPPGLAETQYF. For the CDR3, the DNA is TGTGCCAGCTCACCACCGGGACTAGCAGAGACCCAGTACTTC.

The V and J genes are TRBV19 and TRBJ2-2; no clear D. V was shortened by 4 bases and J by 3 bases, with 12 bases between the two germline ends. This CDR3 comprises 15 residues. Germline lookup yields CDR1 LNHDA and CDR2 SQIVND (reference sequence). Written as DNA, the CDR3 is TGTGCCAGTAGTACCCCCGGTTCGGACACCGGGGAGCTGTTTTTT. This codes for CASSTPGSDTGELFF. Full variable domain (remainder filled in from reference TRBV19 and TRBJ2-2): DGGITQSPKYLFRKEGQNVTLSCEQNLNHDAMYWYRQDPGQGLRLIYYSQIVNDFQKGDIAEGYSVSREKKESFPLTVTSAQKNPTAFYLCASSTPGSDTGELFFGEGSRLTVL.

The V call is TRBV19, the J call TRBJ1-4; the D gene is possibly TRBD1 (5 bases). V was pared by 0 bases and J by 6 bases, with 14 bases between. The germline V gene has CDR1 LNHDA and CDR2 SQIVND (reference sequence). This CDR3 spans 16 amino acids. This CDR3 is CASSIDRGQRDEKLFF. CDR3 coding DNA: TGTGCCAGTAGTATAGATAGAGGACAACGGGATGAAAAACTGTTTTTT.

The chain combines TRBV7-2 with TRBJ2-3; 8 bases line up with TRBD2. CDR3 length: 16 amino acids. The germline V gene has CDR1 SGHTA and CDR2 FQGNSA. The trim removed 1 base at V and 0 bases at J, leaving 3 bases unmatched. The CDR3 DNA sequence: TGTGCCAGCAGCTTAGGGGCTAGCGGGAGCACAGATACGCAGTATTTT. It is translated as CASSLGASGSTDTQYF.

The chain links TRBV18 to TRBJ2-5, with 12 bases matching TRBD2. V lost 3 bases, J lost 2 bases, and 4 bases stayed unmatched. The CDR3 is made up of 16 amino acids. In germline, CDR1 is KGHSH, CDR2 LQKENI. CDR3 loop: CASSPLAGGMQETQYF. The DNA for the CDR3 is TGTGCCAGCTCACCCCTAGCGGGGGGGATGCAAGAGACCCAGTACTTC.

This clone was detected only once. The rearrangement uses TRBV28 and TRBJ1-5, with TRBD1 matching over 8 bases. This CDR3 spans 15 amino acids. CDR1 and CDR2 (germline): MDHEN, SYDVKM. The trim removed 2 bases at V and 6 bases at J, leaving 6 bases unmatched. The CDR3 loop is CASSLDRGGGQPQHF. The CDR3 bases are TGTGCCAGCAGTTTAGACAGGGGTGGGGGTCAGCCCCAGCATTTT.

As DNA, the CDR3 is TGTGCCAGTAGTCGGACTAGCGGGGATCCTGTCGACGGTACGCAGTATTTT. Encoded protein: CASSRTSGDPVDGTQYF. The chain couples TRBV19 to TRBJ2-3, with TRBD2 matching over 12 bases. CDR1 LNHDA and CDR2 SQIVND come from the germline V gene (reference sequence). The CDR3 consists of 17 residues. The trim removed 5 bases at V and 8 bases at J, leaving 14 bases unmatched.

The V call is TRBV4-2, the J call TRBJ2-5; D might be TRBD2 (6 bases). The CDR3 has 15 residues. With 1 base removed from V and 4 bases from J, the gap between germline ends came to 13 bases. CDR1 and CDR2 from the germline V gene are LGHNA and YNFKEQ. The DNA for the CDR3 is TGTGCCAGCAGCCAAGTGGCGGGGCCTAGAGAGACCCAGTACTTC. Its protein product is CASSQVAGPRETQYF.

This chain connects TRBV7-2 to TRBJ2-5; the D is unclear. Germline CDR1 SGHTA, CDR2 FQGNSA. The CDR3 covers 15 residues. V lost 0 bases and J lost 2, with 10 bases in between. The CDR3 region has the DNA TGTGCCAGCAGCTTAGCCATCAGCGTACAAGAGACCCAGTACTTC. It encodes CASSLAISVQETQYF.

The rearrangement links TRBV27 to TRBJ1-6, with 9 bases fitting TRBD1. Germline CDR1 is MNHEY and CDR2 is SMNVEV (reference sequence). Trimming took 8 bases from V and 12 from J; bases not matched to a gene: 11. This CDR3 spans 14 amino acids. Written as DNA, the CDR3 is TGTGCCAGCTCCGAGTGGGGACAGGGCGAACCCCTCCACTTT. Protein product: CASSEWGQGEPLHF.

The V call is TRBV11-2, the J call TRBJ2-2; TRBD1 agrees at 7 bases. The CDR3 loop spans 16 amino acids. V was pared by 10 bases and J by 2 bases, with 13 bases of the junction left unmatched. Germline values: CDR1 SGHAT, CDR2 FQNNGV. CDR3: CAIERARGFNTGELFF. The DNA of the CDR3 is TGTGCCATCGAACGGGCCAGGGGGTTTAACACCGGGGAGCTGTTTTTT. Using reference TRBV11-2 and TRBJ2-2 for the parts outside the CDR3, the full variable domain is EAGVAQSPRYKIIEKRQSVAFWCNPISGHATLYWYQQILGQGPKLLIQFQNNGVVDDSQLPKDRFSAERLKGVDSTLKIQPAKLEDSAVYLCAIERARGFNTGELFFGEGSRLTVL.

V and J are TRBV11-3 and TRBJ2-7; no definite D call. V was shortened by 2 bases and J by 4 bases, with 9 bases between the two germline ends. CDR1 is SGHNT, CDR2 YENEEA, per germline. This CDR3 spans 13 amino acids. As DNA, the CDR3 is TGTGCCAGCAGCTTACAAAGTAGTTACGAGCAGTACTTC. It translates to CASSLQSSYEQYF.

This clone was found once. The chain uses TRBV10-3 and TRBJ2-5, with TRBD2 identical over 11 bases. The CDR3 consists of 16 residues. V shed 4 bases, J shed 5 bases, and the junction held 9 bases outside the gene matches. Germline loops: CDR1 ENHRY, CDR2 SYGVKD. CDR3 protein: CAISGSGGASRETQYF. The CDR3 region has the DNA TGTGCCATCAGTGGTAGCGGGGGGGCGTCGAGGGAGACCCAGTACTTC.

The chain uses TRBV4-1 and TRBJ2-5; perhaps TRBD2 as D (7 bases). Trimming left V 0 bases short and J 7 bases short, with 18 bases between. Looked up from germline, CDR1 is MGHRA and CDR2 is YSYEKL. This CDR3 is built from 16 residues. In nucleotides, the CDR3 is TGCGCCAGCAGCCAAGAAGGGGGGGCCGGTTGGGGGACCCAGTACTTC. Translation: CASSQEGGAGWGTQYF.

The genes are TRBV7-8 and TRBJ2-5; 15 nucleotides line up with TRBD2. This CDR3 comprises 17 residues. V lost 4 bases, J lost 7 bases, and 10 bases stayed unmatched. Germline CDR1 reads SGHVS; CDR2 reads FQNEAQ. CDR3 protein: CASSSGLAGGGGSTQYF. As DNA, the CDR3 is TGTGCCAGCAGCTCAGGACTAGCGGGGGGGGGCGGGTCGACCCAGTACTTC.

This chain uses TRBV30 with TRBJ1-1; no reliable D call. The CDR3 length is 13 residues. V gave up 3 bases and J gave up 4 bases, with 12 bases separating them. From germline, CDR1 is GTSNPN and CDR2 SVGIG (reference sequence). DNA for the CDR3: TGTGCCTGGAGCTCCGAGGCGCCCACTGAAGCTTTCTTT. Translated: CAWSSEAPTEAFF. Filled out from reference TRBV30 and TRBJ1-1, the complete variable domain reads SQTIHQWPATLVQPVGSPLSLECTVEGTSNPNLYWYRQAAGRGLQLLFYSVGIGQISSEVPQNLSASRPQDRQFILSSKKLLLSDSGFYLCAWSSEAPTEAFFGQGTRLTVV.

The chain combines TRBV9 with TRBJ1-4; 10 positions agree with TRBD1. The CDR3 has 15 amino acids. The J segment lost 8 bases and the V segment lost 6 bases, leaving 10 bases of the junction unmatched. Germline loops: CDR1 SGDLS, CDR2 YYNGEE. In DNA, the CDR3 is TGTGCCAGCAACCTAGTGAGGGACAGGGGCGAAAAACTGTTTTTT. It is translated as CASNLVRDRGEKLFF. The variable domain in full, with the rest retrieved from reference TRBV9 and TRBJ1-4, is DSGVTQTPKHLITATGQRVTLRCSPRSGDLSVYWYQQSLDQGLQFLIQYYNGEERAKGNILERFSAQQFPDLHSELNLSSLELGDSALYFCASNLVRDRGEKLFFGSGTQLSVL.